Shown below are 16 T cell receptor beta chains from a single sample sequenced in a study of shared clonotypes between healthy human individuals. Method: immunoSEQ multiplex PCR; TCRdb's copy keeps in-frame clones and lacks some. The profile shows some 480,000 clones, 70% to 80% of them singletons. The sequenced sample consisted of PBMCs. The receptor set was obtained from a woman aged 40 to 49 in good health. Some clones in this sample may be carry-over from other donors' samples.

This clone was recorded only once. The chain links TRBV30 to TRBJ2-4; no clear D gene. The CDR3 has 14 residues. The V end was cut by 4 bases, the J end by 4 bases, with 14 bases between. The germline gives CDR1 GTSNPN, CDR2 SVGIG (reference sequence). This chain's CDR3 is CAWTETYPKNIQYF. The CDR3 nucleotides read TGTGCCTGGACAGAGACCTACCCAAAAAACATTCAGTACTTC.

The table lists this clone with a few counts. This sequence joins TRBV28 and TRBJ2-3, with D hard to call. Germline CDR1 and CDR2: MDHEN and SYDVKM. The CDR3 is 13 residues long. V was pared by 3 bases and J by 5 bases, with 9 bases between. CDR3 coding DNA: TGTGCCAGCAGTTTCGGGTGGCGAGATACGCAGTATTTT. As protein: CASSFGWRDTQYF.

The chain is built from TRBV29-1 and TRBJ2-1, with TRBD2 matching over 11 bases. Germline V gene lookup returns CDR1 SQVTM and CDR2 ANQGSEA. The CDR3 covers 15 residues. The V and J ends lost 7 bases and 2 bases, in that order; junction bases with no gene match: 7. CDR3 sequence (DNA): TGCAGCGCCTCTAGCGGGAGGTCCCCCTACAATGAGCAGTTCTTC. It translates to CSASSGRSPYNEQFF.

In regard to this clone: A single base separates this from a much larger clone, so it may be a read error. This chain joins TRBV11-3 and TRBJ1-3; D is undetermined. The CDR3 has 14 amino acids. Germline V gene sequence: CDR1 SGHNT, CDR2 YENEEA. V lost 1 base and J 2 bases, leaving 6 bases between the germline ends. As DNA, the CDR3 is TGTGCCAGCAGCTTAGGAGGGACTGGAAACACCATATATTTT. It is translated as CASSLGGTGNTIYF.

About this clone: Other DNA sequences within the sample encode an identical CDR3. The chain has TRBV5-1 and TRBJ2-7; 7 bases map to TRBD1. The CDR3 has 14 residues. The V and J ends lost 0 bases and 1 base, in that order; junction bases with no gene match: 1. Germline CDR1 and CDR2: SGHRS and YFSETQ. This chain's CDR3 is CASSLGDRSYEQYF. As DNA, the CDR3 is TGCGCCAGCAGCTTGGGGGACAGATCCTACGAGCAGTACTTC.

J is TRBJ1-4 and V is TRBV7-9, with unresolved D. The germline V and J ends were trimmed by 1 base and 1 base, with 7 bases remaining between them. This CDR3 is 15 amino acids long. CDR1 is SEHNR and CDR2 is FQNEAQ in the germline V gene (reference sequence). The CDR3 coding sequence is TGTGCCAGCAGCTTAGAGGGCGGAACTAATGAAAAACTGTTTTTT. It is translated as CASSLEGGTNEKLFF.

Here the CDR3 reads CASSTTALLNEQFF. CDR3 nucleotide sequence: TGTGCCAGCAGTACAACCGCCCTCCTAAATGAGCAGTTCTTC. The chain has TRBV7-2 and TRBJ2-1; D not certain. Germline V gene lookup returns CDR1 SGHTA and CDR2 FQGNSA. The V end was cut by 6 bases, the J end by 7 bases, with 16 bases between. The CDR3 runs to 14 residues.

The rearrangement links TRBV10-3 to TRBJ2-2, with a possible D match to TRBD1 (6 bases). The CDR3 is 14 residues long. Germline V lookup: CDR1 ENHRY, CDR2 SYGVKD. V lost 6 bases and J 4 bases, leaving 12 bases between the germline ends. The CDR3 is CAIRQGLGTGELFF. The CDR3 DNA reads TGTGCCATCAGACAGGGCCTGGGCACCGGGGAGCTGTTTTTT.

The chain combines TRBV19 with TRBJ1-1; D remains unclear. The V and J ends lost 5 bases and 4 bases respectively, with 8 bases between them. The germline V gene encodes CDR1 LNHDA and CDR2 SQIVND (reference sequence). The CDR3 totals 12 residues. CDR3 protein: CASSQISTEAFF. Written as DNA, the CDR3 is TGTGCCAGTAGTCAGATTTCCACTGAAGCTTTCTTT.

This sequence joins TRBV28 and TRBJ2-1; no clear D. V dropped 3 bases and J dropped 0 bases, with 3 bases sitting between them. CDR1 is MDHEN and CDR2 is SYDVKM in the germline V gene. The CDR3 contains 13 residues. The CDR3 DNA reads as TGTGCCAGCAGTTTTCTCTCCTACAATGAGCAGTTCTTC. It is translated as CASSFLSYNEQFF.

The chain combines TRBV2 with TRBJ2-1, with 14 bases matching TRBD2. The CDR3 totals 14 residues. Germline values: CDR1 SNHLY, CDR2 FYNNEI. V lost 6 bases, J lost 9 bases, and 4 bases stayed unmatched. The CDR3 reads CASRTGLAGVEQFF. The CDR3 nucleotides are TGTGCCAGCAGGACGGGACTAGCGGGAGTTGAGCAGTTCTTC.

The gene calls are TRBV7-8 and TRBJ2-5, with a weak D call TRBD2 (6 bases). V lost 5 bases and J 1 base, leaving 14 bases between the germline ends. Germline V gene sequence: CDR1 SGHVS, CDR2 FQNEAQ. The CDR3 extends over 15 amino acids. The CDR3 coding sequence is TGTGCCAGCAGCCCCGGGAGCGGAGCCCAAGAGACCCAGTACTTC. It translates to CASSPGSGAQETQYF.

The J gene is TRBJ2-1, the V gene TRBV4-3; 12 bases line up with TRBD2. Germline V lookup: CDR1 LGHNA, CDR2 YSLEER. V shed 3 bases and J 4 bases; nucleotides not matched to a gene: 10. CDR3 size: 18 residues. The CDR3 sequence is CASSQRTSGRTVYNEQFF. The CDR3 nucleotides read TGCGCCAGCAGCCAGCGAACTAGCGGGAGGACCGTATACAATGAGCAGTTCTTC.

The rearrangement uses TRBV5-4 and TRBJ1-1; the D is unclear. V was shortened by 3 bases and J by 1 base, with 4 bases between the two germline ends. Germline V CDR1 and CDR2: SGHNT, YYREEE (reference sequence). CDR3 length: 12 amino acids. The CDR3: CASSWGNTEAFF. CDR3 DNA: TGTGCCAGCAGCTGGGGGAACACTGAAGCTTTCTTT.

The V call is TRBV25-1, the J call TRBJ2-7, with 16 bases fitting TRBD2. CDR3 size: 14 residues. Germline lookup yields CDR1 MGHDK and CDR2 SYGVNS. With V trimmed by 10 bases and J by 6 bases, 6 bases remained unmatched. This CDR3 is CATTGLAGGGEQYF. DNA for the CDR3: TGTGCCACCACGGGACTAGCGGGAGGGGGCGAGCAGTACTTC.

V is TRBV7-2 and J is TRBJ2-3, with 9 bases matching TRBD2. This CDR3 contains 16 residues. Trimming cost V 4 bases and J 3 bases; bases outside gene matches: 8. Germline values: CDR1 SGHTA, CDR2 FQGNSA. CDR3 DNA: TGTGCCAGCAGCTCGGGACTAGCTATGGGGACAGATACGCAGTATTTT. It is translated as CASSSGLAMGTDTQYF.